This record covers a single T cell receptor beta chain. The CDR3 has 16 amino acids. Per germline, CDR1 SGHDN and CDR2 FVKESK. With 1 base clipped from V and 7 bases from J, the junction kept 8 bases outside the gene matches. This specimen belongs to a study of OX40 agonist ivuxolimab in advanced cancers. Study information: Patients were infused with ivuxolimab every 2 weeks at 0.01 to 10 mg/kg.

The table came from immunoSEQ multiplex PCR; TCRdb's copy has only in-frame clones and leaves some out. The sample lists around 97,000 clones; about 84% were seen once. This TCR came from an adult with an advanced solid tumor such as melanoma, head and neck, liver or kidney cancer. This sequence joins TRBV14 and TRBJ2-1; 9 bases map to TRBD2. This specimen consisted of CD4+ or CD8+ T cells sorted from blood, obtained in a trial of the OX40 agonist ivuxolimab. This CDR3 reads CASSQAAGGPRNEQFF. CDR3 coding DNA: TGTGCCAGCAGCCAAGCCGCGGGAGGGCCAAGGAATGAGCAGTTCTTC.